This TCR beta chain was retrieved from a study of T-cell reconstitution after alpha-beta-depleted transplantation in children. Preparation of the TCRbeta library involved a method that used unique molecular identifiers. One entry per CDR3 protein, called by TCRdb with MiXCR from the PCR reads. Found here are approximately 350,000 distinct CDR3 sequences, about 17% of them singletons; the top ten hold about 41%. Germline values: CDR1 SGHKS, CDR2 YYEKEE (reference sequence). The CDR3 consists of 14 residues. V was shortened by 1 base and J by 9 bases, with 14 bases between the two germline ends. This chain joins TRBV5-5 and TRBJ2-1, with D perhaps matching TRBD1 (6 bases). Source: PBMCs, mostly from graft donor cells, taken 360 days after TCRalphabeta/CD19-depleted stem cell transplant. The source of this sequence is a male patient aged 2-10 years who had a stem cell transplant for acute lymphoblastic leukemia, so the T cells may come from the graft donor. CDR3 sequence (DNA): TGTGCCAGCAGCTTGACGGACAGACTCCGTGAGCAGTTCTTC. It encodes CASSLTDRLREQFF.